Here is one TCR beta chain with its context. The antigen this receptor binds is unknown. No quality values exist for individual bases; no much larger clone is one base distant. Collaborating institutions collected whole blood in K2EDTA tubes following their own protocols. For TCRbeta analysis, collaborator samples were shipped as frozen whole blood, as isolated PBMCs, or as DNA extracted from either sample type. This entry belongs to a study of blood T cell repertoires in COVID-19 (dated by TCRdb to 2018 to 2021). Notes on the research overall: Collaborator samples came from the United States, Italy and Spain and covered acute and convalescent phases of COVID-19. Samples were obtained from the ongoing ImmuneRACE study (first 160 participants) and from 1,200 or so subjects provided by 6 global collaborators. The sample metadata nearly always contained a de-identified subject ID, COVID-19 status, age in years and sex. The prospective study material was composed of cDNA or gDNA derived from T cells, B-cell-depleted T cells, or PBMCs. The repertoires were released in a freely available public database meant as a resource for research on the immune response to SARS-CoV-2. Where available, HLA class I and class II types were obtained from metadata supplied by the sample provider rather than from assay-based typing. Deeply sampled blood TCRbeta repertoires from subjects exposed to, actively infected with, or recovered from COVID-19 were included in the dataset. Overall study results and their limits: The amount of clinical and demographic metadata varied by source and participant and was provided uncurated.

The immunoSEQ Assay, a bias-controlled multiplex PCR, was used to amplify TCRbeta CDR3 regions from genomic DNA. Turning to the authors' computational methods: The number of nucleated cells in each sample was estimated from the amplification of reference gene primers within the assay. To quantify the absolute abundance of each unique TCRbeta CDR3 rearrangement, sequence reads were collapsed and filtered. Productive Simpson clonality was computed per sample as the square root of Simpson's diversity index over productive rearrangements. In its TCRdb copy, this immuneACCESS table keeps in-frame sequences only and misses some clones. Where compared with another copy, unresolved V genes explain less than half of these, and the others have no known cause. V and J calls and clone size are given by that table; D and trimming were obtained from the DNA. This sample has roughly 100,000 clones in its table, and 84% of those were observed once. The ten largest clones capture 4.5% of the sample.

The sequenced sample was peripheral blood. The origin of this receptor is a human donor in a cohort sampled during active COVID-19.

The CDR3 sequence is CATDPQAGHQPQHF. In nucleotide form, the sequence is TGTGCCACCGACCCACAGGCTGGGCATCAGCCCCAGCATTTT. The rearranged chain carries TRBV10-3 and TRBJ1-5; a tentative D call is TRBD1 (5 bases match). From its cysteine to its phenylalanine, the CDR3 spans 14 amino acids. Only the CDR3 region is kept as DNA, spanning 42 bases read in frame from base 1. The V end loses 10 bases and the J end loses 5 bases, and a stretch of 18 bases separates them. Taken from the germline V gene, the CDR1 and CDR2 loops are ENHRY and SYGVKD.